This entry lists 10 T cell receptor beta chains sequenced from one sample in a study of shared clonotypes between healthy human individuals. This table comes from immunoSEQ multiplex PCR, and its TCRdb copy is limited to in-frame clones, with some not included. Altogether around 1.4 million clones are present, 98% being singletons, with the ten largest covering about 0.35%. The material sequenced was naive CD4+ T cells sorted from blood. As to subset: CD45RA+ positively selected. All receptors derive from a man aged 25 to 45 in good health.

V usage is TRBV7-2 and J usage is TRBJ2-3, with D possibly being TRBD2 (6 bases). The CDR3 spans 17 residues. The V end lost 1 base, the J end lost 3 bases, and 17 bases lay between the germline ends. The germline V gene has CDR1 SGHTA and CDR2 FQGNSA. In nucleotides, the CDR3 is TGTGCCAGCAGCTTAGTGGTGGCGGGAACGGGGACAGATACGCAGTATTTT. It is translated as CASSLVVAGTGTDTQYF.

The gene calls are TRBV18 and TRBJ1-3, with 9 bases matching TRBD1. CDR3 length: 16 residues. Trimming cost V 3 bases and J 0 bases; bases outside gene matches: 3. CDR1 and CDR2 (germline): KGHSH, LQKENI. CDR3 bases: TGTGCCAGCTCACCCGGGACAGGGAGCTCTGGAAACACCATATATTTT. Translation gives CASSPGTGSSGNTIYF. Filled out from reference TRBV18 and TRBJ1-3, the complete variable domain reads NAGVMQNPRHLVRRRGQEARLRCSPMKGHSHVYWYRQLPEEGLKFMVYLQKENIIDESGMPKERFSAEFPKEGPSILRIQQVVRGDSAAYFCASSPGTGSSGNTIYFGEGSWLTVV.

Only one count was recorded for this clone. The V call is TRBV19, the J call TRBJ2-3; D gene uncertain. The CDR3 covers 17 residues. V was pared by 2 bases and J by 0 bases, with 15 bases between. Germline-derived CDR1 and CDR2 are LNHDA and SQIVND (reference sequence). The CDR3 protein is CASSITTTGASTDTQYF. In DNA form, the CDR3 reads TGTGCCAGTAGTATAACGACAACGGGTGCTAGCACAGATACGCAGTATTTT.

The chain employs TRBV20-1 and TRBJ2-1, with D unresolved. The length of the CDR3 is 8 residues. The germline CDR1 and CDR2 sequences are DFQATT and SNEGSKA (reference sequence). V shed 2 bases and J shed 16 bases, with 6 bases lying between them. The CDR3 loop is CSARPKFF. In DNA, the CDR3 is TGCAGTGCTAGACCGAAATTCTTC.

This rearrangement joins TRBV21-1 to TRBJ2-5. TRBV21-1 is an annotated pseudogene. This CDR3 contains 10 residues. CDR3 in DNA: TGTGCCAGCGGGCAAGAGACCCAGTACTTC. Its protein product is CASGQETQYF.

This rearrangement joins TRBV9 to TRBJ2-1; TRBD2 matches at 7 bases. Germline assignment: CDR1 SGDLS and CDR2 YYNGEE. V shed 4 bases and J 5 bases; nucleotides not matched to a gene: 9. CDR3 size: 15 residues. Here the CDR3 DNA reads TGTGCCAGCAGCCCCCGCCGACTAGCAGACAATGAGCAGTTCTTC. Protein: CASSPRRLADNEQFF.

The rearrangement links TRBV23-1 to TRBJ1-3; D is undetermined. TRBV23-1 is an ORF, with its function uncertain. Trimming left V 2 bases short and J 0 bases short, with 17 bases between. This CDR3 has 18 residues. The CDR3 sequence: CASSQIPTTVNSGNTIYF. CDR3 sequence (DNA): TGCGCCAGCAGTCAAATCCCCACAACAGTCAACTCTGGAAACACCATATATTTT.

CDR3 in DNA: TGTGCCAGCAGCCCTAGACTAGCGGGAGTATCAGATACGCAGTATTTT. It is translated as CASSPRLAGVSDTQYF. The chain recombines TRBV25-1 with TRBJ2-3; 12 bases line up with TRBD2. V lost 6 bases and J lost 4; bases outside the gene matches: 8. CDR1 and CDR2 from the germline V gene are MGHDK and SYGVNS. The CDR3 has 16 amino acids.

The chain carries TRBV28 and TRBJ1-3; no clear D gene. The CDR3 totals 14 residues. The V gene lost 3 bases and the J gene lost 2 bases, with 8 bases spanning the gap. CDR1 MDHEN and CDR2 SYDVKM come from the germline V gene. The CDR3 here is CASSFEVPGNTIYF. In nucleotides, the CDR3 is TGTGCCAGCAGTTTCGAGGTCCCTGGAAACACCATATATTTT.

This sequence joins TRBV25-1 and TRBJ1-3; D gene unclear. The length of the CDR3 is 12 residues. V was shortened by 2 bases and J by 2 bases, with 1 base between the two germline ends. The germline CDR1 and CDR2 sequences are MGHDK and SYGVNS. The CDR3 region has the DNA TGTGCCAGCAGTGAACCTGGAAACACCATATATTTT. It translates to CASSEPGNTIYF.